The 28 T cell receptor beta chains below were found in one sample sequenced in a study of blood T cells in healthy people across ages. Next came a second PCR, run for about 7 to 11 cycles, which used a sample-barcoded 5' primer along with a J-beta primer mix. TCRdb fed the 5' RACE reads into MiXCR, producing one record per CDR3 protein. The data show 450,000 to 700,000 distinct CDR3 sequences, roughly 28% seen once. The sequenced sample was blood. The receptors come from a woman in her 70s in good health.

This clonotype showed up many times. The chain combines TRBV29-1 with TRBJ2-5; D gene ambiguous. CDR3 length equals 14 residues. From germline, CDR1 is SQVTM and CDR2 ANQGSEA. With 2 bases removed from V and 1 base from J, the gap between germline ends came to 11 bases. CDR3 in amino acids: CSVERKRLQETQYF. The CDR3 nucleotides are TGCAGCGTTGAACGAAAGCGCCTCCAAGAGACCCAGTACTTC.

The J gene is TRBJ2-7, the V gene TRBV18; the match to TRBD1 covers 10 bases. The CDR3 totals 16 residues. Germline CDR1 reads KGHSH; CDR2 reads LQKENI. V dropped 5 bases and J dropped 2; count of bases not matched to a gene: 9. CDR3 DNA sequence: TGTGCCAGCTCAGCTACTACGGGACAGGGGACCTACGAGCAGTACTTC. This encodes CASSATTGQGTYEQYF.

In its sample, this clonotype was seen a few times. V gene TRBV3-1 combines with J gene TRBJ2-2, with 10 bases aligning to TRBD2. The V segment lost 4 bases and the J segment 0 bases; nucleotides outside the gene matches: 2. The CDR3 length is 16 residues. Germline CDR1 is LGHDT and CDR2 is YNNKEL (reference sequence). For the CDR3, the DNA is TGTGCCAGCAGCCCGGGACTAGCGACGAACACCGGGGAGCTGTTTTTT. Translating gives CASSPGLATNTGELFF.

This clonotype was detected ten times or more. The chain uses TRBV7-2 and TRBJ1-2; D is uncertain. The germline V gene encodes CDR1 SGHTA and CDR2 FQGNSA. CDR3 length: 15 amino acids. The germline V and J ends were trimmed by 1 base and 2 bases, with 11 bases remaining between them. The CDR3 nucleotides are TGTGCCAGCAGCTTAGATTCCAGTGTCAACTATGGCTACACCTTC. Protein product: CASSLDSSVNYGYTF.

The rearrangement uses TRBV7-2 and TRBJ2-1; D ambiguous. Germline lookup yields CDR1 SGHTA and CDR2 FQGNSA. The CDR3 extends over 16 amino acids. With 4 bases removed from V and 10 bases from J, the gap between germline ends came to 23 bases. The CDR3 bases are TGTGCCAGCAGCTCCTTTCAAGCTACGATTCCACAAGAGCAGTTCTTC. This gives the protein CASSSFQATIPQEQFF.

V and J are TRBV5-1 and TRBJ1-1; D possibly corresponds to TRBD1 (6 bases). CDR1 is SGHRS, CDR2 YFSETQ, per germline. Trimming cost V 3 bases and J 0 bases, with 12 bases left between them. The CDR3 is made up of 15 amino acids. For the CDR3, the DNA is TGCGCCAGCAGCTGGGAGCGGACAGTGAACACTGAAGCTTTCTTT. Protein product: CASSWERTVNTEAFF.

In regard to this clonotype: An end of the junction differs from the germline gene, which may be a read error. The J gene is TRBJ2-5, the V gene TRBV4-2; D gene unclear. Germline assignment: CDR1 LGHNA and CDR2 YNFKEQ. This CDR3 comprises 14 residues. The CDR3 DNA is TGTGCCAGCAGCCGAGATCCCTCCGTCGAGACCCTGTACTTC. Residues: CASSRDPSVETLYF.

This clonotype has more than one count but fewer than ten. The chain recombines TRBV6-2 or TRBV6-3 with TRBJ2-4; D possibly corresponds to TRBD2 (6 bases). Trimming took 0 bases from V and 9 from J, leaving 9 bases between them. Germline lookup yields CDR1 MNHEY and CDR2 SVGEGT. The CDR3 is made up of 13 amino acids. CDR3 sequence: CASSYSSSGIQYF. In DNA, the CDR3 is TGTGCCAGCAGTTACTCGAGTAGCGGCATTCAGTACTTC.

In the case of this clonotype: Sequence at one end of the junction differs from germline and may be a read error. This chain links TRBV6-6 with TRBJ1-5; 8 bases fit TRBD1. The CDR3 loop spans 14 amino acids. The V gene's germline CDR1 is MNHNY and CDR2 SVGAGI (reference sequence). The CDR3: CACSYRGGNQPQHF. The CDR3 nucleotides read TGTGCCTGCAGTTACAGGGGGGGGAATCAGCCCCAGCATTTT.

The chain uses TRBV20-1 and TRBJ1-4; D might be TRBD1 (5 bases). There are 13 residues in the CDR3. Trimming took 3 bases from V and 3 from J, leaving 8 bases between them. Germline CDR1 and CDR2: DFQATT and SNEGSKA (reference sequence). CDR3 sequence reads: CSASGGANEKLFF. The CDR3 DNA follows: TGCAGTGCTAGTGGGGGTGCTAATGAAAAACTGTTTTTT.

As for this clonotype: No conserved phenylalanine or tryptophan is present at the end of the CDR3, so a read error is the likely explanation. V usage is TRBV11-1 and J usage is TRBJ2-1, with 8 bases that match TRBD2. Germline values: CDR1 SGHAT, CDR2 FQDESV (reference sequence). Losses at the gene ends were 7 bases for V and 0 bases for J; bases not matched to a gene: 5. This CDR3 contains 15 residues. CDR3 DNA sequence: TGTGCCAGCACCTTTAGCGGGGTCTCCTACAATGAGCAGTTCTCC. Its translation: CASTFSGVSYNEQFS.

With respect to this clonotype: This clone may be a read error of a much larger clone one base away. The chain joins TRBV20-1 to TRBJ2-3, with a weak D call TRBD2 (6 bases). The CDR3 has 15 residues. The germline V and J ends were trimmed by 7 bases and 2 bases, with 19 bases remaining between them. Germline CDR1 and CDR2: DFQATT and SNEGSKA (reference sequence). In DNA, the CDR3 is TGCAGTGGGTGCGGACCGGGACTTACCACAGATACGCAGTATTTT. This encodes CSGCGPGLTTDTQYF.

This clonotype was observed a few times. The V gene is TRBV7-2, the J gene TRBJ2-2, with D unresolved. CDR3 size: 13 residues. Germline CDR1 is SGHTA and CDR2 is FQGNSA. V was trimmed by 4 bases and J by 6 bases, leaving 9 bases between them. CDR3 region: CASSSKRAGELFF. CDR3 in DNA: TGTGCCAGCAGCTCAAAAAGAGCCGGGGAGCTGTTTTTT. The variable domain in full, completed from reference TRBV7-2 and TRBJ2-2, reads GAGVSQSPSNKVTEKGKDVELRCDPISGHTALYWYRQSLGQGLEFLIYFQGNSAPDKSGLPSDRFSAERTGGSVSTLTIQRTQQEDSAVYLCASSSKRAGELFFGEGSRLTVL.

This clonotype was seen only a few times. The CDR3 ends on some other residue instead of the conserved phenylalanine or tryptophan, so this is likely a read error. The chain links TRBV12-3 or TRBV12-4 to TRBJ1-2; TRBD1 agrees at 8 bases. The CDR3 consists of 15 residues. V shed 5 bases and J 7 bases; nucleotides not matched to a gene: 12. In DNA, the CDR3 is TGTGCCAGCAGTAATGGACAGGGTAACGTCCGTGGCTACACCCTC. Translating it yields CASSNGQGNVRGYTL.

This clonotype was seen more than once but under ten times. The chain links TRBV7-2 to TRBJ2-7, with D possibly being TRBD2 (5 bases). Per germline, CDR1 SGHTA and CDR2 FQGNSA. This CDR3 is 15 amino acids long. V lost 4 bases and J lost 5, with 18 bases in between. The DNA for the CDR3 is TGTGCCAGCAGCTCCACTAGTTTCCAGTACAACGAGCAGTACTTC. It yields the protein CASSSTSFQYNEQYF.

Concerning this clonotype itself: A much larger clone differs by one base, so this may be a read error. This CDR3 is missing its conserved last phenylalanine or tryptophan, likely due to a read error. The chain combines TRBV2 with TRBJ2-3; TRBD2 might be the D (6 bases). This CDR3 is built from 11 residues. Germline V gives CDR1 SNHLY, CDR2 FYNNEI. The V end was cut by 6 bases, the J end by 7 bases, with 8 bases between. CDR3: CASRGGYTQYL. CDR3 nucleotides: TGTGCCAGCAGGGGGGGATATACGCAGTATTTG.

This clonotype showed up many times. One end of the junction varies from germline; a read error may be responsible. The rearrangement uses TRBV5-1 and TRBJ2-5; the D gene is possibly TRBD1 (7 bases). Germline V gene lookup returns CDR1 SGHRS and CDR2 YFSETQ. CDR3 size: 14 residues. CDR3 sequence reads: CASSLAGGKETQYF. CDR3 DNA sequence: TGTGCCAGCAGCTTGGCAGGGGGGAAAGAGACCCAGTACTTC.

This clonotype was detected once. The CDR3 nucleotides read TGTGCCAGCAGTTTACTAGCGGGGGGATCGAATGAGCAGTTCTTC. Amino acid sequence: CASSLLAGGSNEQFF. This chain uses TRBV27 with TRBJ2-5; 11 positions match TRBD2. The J call may be incorrect, as the DNA end agrees better with TRBJ2-1. The germline V gene has CDR1 MNHEY and CDR2 SMNVEV (reference sequence). The length of the CDR3 is 15 residues.

This clonotype was recorded a few times. The V call is TRBV7-2, the J call TRBJ2-4; D unclear. The CDR3 runs 15 residues. Germline V gene data show CDR1 as SGHTA and CDR2 as FQGNSA. Trimming removed 5 bases at V and 5 bases at J, with 16 bases between. CDR3 amino acids: CASSLSGGGENIQYF. The CDR3 DNA follows: TGTGCCAGCAGCCTTTCGGGCGGTGGCGAAAACATTCAGTACTTC.

The V gene is TRBV15, the J gene TRBJ1-5, with D hard to call. CDR3 size: 15 residues. Germline V CDR1 and CDR2: LNHNV, YYDKDF (reference sequence). Trimming removed 0 bases from V and 3 bases from J, with 9 bases in between. The CDR3 DNA follows: TGTGCCACCAGCAGAGATACGACGGACAATCAGCCCCAGCATTTT. Encoded protein: CATSRDTTDNQPQHF.

The chain uses TRBV5-1 and TRBJ2-1; 13 nucleotides agree with TRBD2. The CDR3 loop spans 19 amino acids. The trim removed 1 base at V and 9 bases at J, leaving 16 bases unmatched. CDR1 is SGHRS, CDR2 YFSETQ, per germline. CDR3 sequence: CASSLLPTSGGANMREQFF. The CDR3 coding sequence is TGCGCCAGCAGCTTGCTCCCTACTAGCGGGGGGGCGAACATGCGTGAGCAGTTCTTC.

In this sample, this clonotype turned up many times. J is TRBJ2-3 and V is TRBV20-1, with D hard to call. V lost 0 bases to trimming and J lost 2 bases, with 3 bases between them. The CDR3 has 12 residues. The germline CDR1 and CDR2 sequences are DFQATT and SNEGSKA (reference sequence). CDR3 region: CSARDPTDTQYF. CDR3 in DNA: TGCAGTGCTAGAGATCCCACAGATACGCAGTATTTT.

The rearrangement joins TRBV20-1 to TRBJ1-2, with unresolved D. The length of the CDR3 is 14 residues. Looked up from germline, CDR1 is DFQATT and CDR2 is SNEGSKA (reference sequence). V was clipped by 6 bases and J by 0 bases, with 14 bases between them. For the CDR3, the DNA is TGCAGTGCCCTGAGACCTTCGTCTAACTATGGCTACACCTTC. Amino acids: CSALRPSSNYGYTF.

This rearrangement joins TRBV25-1 to TRBJ2-5; 7 bases map to TRBD1. Germline lookup yields CDR1 MGHDK and CDR2 SYGVNS. The CDR3 covers 16 residues. Losses at the gene ends were 1 base for V and 0 bases for J; bases not matched to a gene: 5. CDR3 DNA: TGTGCCAGCAGTGAATCAGGAGACAGGGACCAAGAGACCCAGTACTTC. It yields the protein CASSESGDRDQETQYF. Full variable domain (missing parts from reference TRBV25-1 and TRBJ2-5): EADIYQTPRYLVIGTGKKITLECSQTMGHDKMYWYQQDPGMELHLIHYSYGVNSTEKGDLSSESTVSRIRTEHFPLTLESARPSHTSQYLCASSESGDRDQETQYFGPGTRLLVL.

Remarks on this clonotype: The germline gene is not matched at one end of the junction; a read error may be the cause. This chain connects TRBV7-7 to TRBJ2-5, with a weak D call TRBD2 (5 bases). Germline V gene lookup returns CDR1 SSHAT and CDR2 FNYEAQ (reference sequence). The CDR3 is made up of 13 amino acids. The CDR3 coding sequence is TGTGCTAGCAGCCGGACTCTCCCAGAGACCCAGTACTTC. It encodes CASSRTLPETQYF.

This clonotype has just a few counts. The V gene is TRBV5-1, the J gene TRBJ1-3, with D possibly being TRBD1 (5 bases). Per the germline V gene, CDR1 is SGHRS and CDR2 is YFSETQ. There are 14 residues in the CDR3. Between the trimmed V and J ends, which lost 0 bases and 10 bases, there was a span of 14 bases. The CDR3 nucleotides are TGCGCCAGCAGCTTGGAATCGCGCGGGGCGACCATATATTTT. Translating gives CASSLESRGATIYF.

This chain uses TRBV6-5 with TRBJ2-5; D unresolved. Germline V gene lookup returns CDR1 MNHEY and CDR2 SVGAGI. The CDR3 covers 13 residues. The CDR3 spells CTTRASLGWTQYF. The CDR3 DNA is TGTACCACCCGGGCCTCGCTCGGGTGGACCCAGTACTTC.

This clonotype was found many times. The chain couples TRBV25-1 to TRBJ2-5; 7 bases align to TRBD1. This CDR3 is built from 14 residues. Germline V gives CDR1 MGHDK, CDR2 SYGVNS. Trimming cost V 5 bases and J 2 bases; bases outside gene matches: 5. CDR3 sequence: CASSQGRGQETQYF. In nucleotides, the CDR3 is TGTGCCAGCAGTCAGGGCAGGGGGCAAGAGACCCAGTACTTC.